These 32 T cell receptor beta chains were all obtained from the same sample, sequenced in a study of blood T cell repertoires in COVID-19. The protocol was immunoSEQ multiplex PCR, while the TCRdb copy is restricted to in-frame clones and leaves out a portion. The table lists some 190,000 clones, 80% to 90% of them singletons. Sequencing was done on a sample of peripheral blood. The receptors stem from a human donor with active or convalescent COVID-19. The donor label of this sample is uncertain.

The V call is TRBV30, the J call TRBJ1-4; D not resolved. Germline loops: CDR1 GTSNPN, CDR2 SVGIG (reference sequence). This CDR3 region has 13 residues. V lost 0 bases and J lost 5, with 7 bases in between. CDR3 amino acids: CAWSVLQNEKLFF. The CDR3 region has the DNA TGTGCCTGGAGTGTACTACAAAATGAAAAACTGTTTTTT. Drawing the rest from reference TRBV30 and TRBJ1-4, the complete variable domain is SQTIHQWPATLVQPVGSPLSLECTVEGTSNPNLYWYRQAAGRGLQLLFYSVGIGQISSEVPQNLSASRPQDRQFILSSKKLLLSDSGFYLCAWSVLQNEKLFFGSGTQLSVL.

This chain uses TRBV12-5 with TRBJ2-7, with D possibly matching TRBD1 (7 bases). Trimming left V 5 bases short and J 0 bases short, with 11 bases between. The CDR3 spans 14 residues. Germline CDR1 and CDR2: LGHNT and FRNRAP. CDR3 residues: CASGLRDSSYEQYF. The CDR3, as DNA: TGTGCTAGTGGTCTGCGGGACAGCTCCTACGAGCAGTACTTC.

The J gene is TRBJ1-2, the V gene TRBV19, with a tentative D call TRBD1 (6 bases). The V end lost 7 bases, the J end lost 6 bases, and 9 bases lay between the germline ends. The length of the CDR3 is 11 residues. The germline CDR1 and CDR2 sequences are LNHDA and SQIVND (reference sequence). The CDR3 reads CASTSGDGYTF. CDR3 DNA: TGTGCCAGTACGTCAGGGGATGGCTACACCTTC. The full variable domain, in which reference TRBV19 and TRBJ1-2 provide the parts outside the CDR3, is DGGITQSPKYLFRKEGQNVTLSCEQNLNHDAMYWYRQDPGQGLRLIYYSQIVNDFQKGDIAEGYSVSREKKESFPLTVTSAQKNPTAFYLCASTSGDGYTFGSGTRLTVV.

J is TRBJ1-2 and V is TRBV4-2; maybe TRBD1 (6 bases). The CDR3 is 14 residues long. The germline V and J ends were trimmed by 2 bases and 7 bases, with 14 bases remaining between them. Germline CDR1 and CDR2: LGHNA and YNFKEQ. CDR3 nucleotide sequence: TGTGCCAGCAGCCAAACCACAGGGACGAGTGGCTACACCTTC. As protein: CASSQTTGTSGYTF.

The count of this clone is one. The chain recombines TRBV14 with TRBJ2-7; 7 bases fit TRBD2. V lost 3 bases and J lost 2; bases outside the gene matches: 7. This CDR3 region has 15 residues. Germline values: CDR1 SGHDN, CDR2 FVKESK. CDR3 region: CASSHTGLHTYEQYF. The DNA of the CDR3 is TGTGCCAGCAGCCATACGGGACTACATACCTACGAGCAGTACTTC.

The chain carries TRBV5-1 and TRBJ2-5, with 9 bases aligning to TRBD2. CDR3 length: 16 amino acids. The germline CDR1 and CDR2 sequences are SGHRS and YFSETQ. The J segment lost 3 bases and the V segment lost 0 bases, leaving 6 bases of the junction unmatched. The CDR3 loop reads CASSLAGSGSKETQYF. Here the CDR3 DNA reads TGCGCCAGCAGCTTGGCCGGTAGCGGGAGCAAAGAGACCCAGTACTTC.

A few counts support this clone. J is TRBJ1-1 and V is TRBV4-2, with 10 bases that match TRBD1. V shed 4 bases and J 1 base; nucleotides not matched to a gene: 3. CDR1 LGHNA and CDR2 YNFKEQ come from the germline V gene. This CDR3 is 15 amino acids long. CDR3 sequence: CASSRQGAWNTEAFF. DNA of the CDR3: TGTGCCAGCAGCCGACAGGGGGCGTGGAACACTGAAGCTTTCTTT.

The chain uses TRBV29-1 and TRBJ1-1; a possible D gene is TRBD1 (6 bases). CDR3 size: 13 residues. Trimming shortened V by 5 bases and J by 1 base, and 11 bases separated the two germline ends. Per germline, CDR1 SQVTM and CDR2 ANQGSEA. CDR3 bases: TGCAGCGTTATGGACAGATCGAACACTGAAGCTTTCTTT. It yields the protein CSVMDRSNTEAFF.

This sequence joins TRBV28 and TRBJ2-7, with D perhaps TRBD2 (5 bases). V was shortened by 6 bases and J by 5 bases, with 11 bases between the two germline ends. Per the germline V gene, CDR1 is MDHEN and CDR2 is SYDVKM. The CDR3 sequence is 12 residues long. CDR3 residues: CASSPSIHEQYF. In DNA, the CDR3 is TGTGCCAGCAGCCCTAGCATCCACGAGCAGTACTTC.

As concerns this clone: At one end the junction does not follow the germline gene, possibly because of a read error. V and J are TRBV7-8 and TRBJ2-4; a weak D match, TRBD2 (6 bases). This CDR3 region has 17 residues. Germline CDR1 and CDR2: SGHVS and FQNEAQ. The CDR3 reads CASSRAGSELAKNIQHF. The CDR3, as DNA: TGTGCCAGCAGCCGGGCGGGGTCGGAACTAGCCAAAAACATTCAGCACTTC.

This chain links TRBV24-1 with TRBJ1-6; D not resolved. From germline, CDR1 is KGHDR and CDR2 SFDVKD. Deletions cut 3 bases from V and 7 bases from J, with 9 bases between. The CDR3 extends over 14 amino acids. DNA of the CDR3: TGTGCCACCAGTGATGGTGACGGGAATTCACCCCTCCACTTT. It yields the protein CATSDGDGNSPLHF.

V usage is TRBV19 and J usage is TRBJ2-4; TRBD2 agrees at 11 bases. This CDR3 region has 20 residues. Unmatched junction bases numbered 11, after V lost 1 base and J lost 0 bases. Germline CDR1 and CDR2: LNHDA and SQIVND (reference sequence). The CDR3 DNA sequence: TGTGCCAGTAGTATAGTTAGGGCTAGCGGGGGGACCCTAGCCAAAAACATTCAGTACTTC. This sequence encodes CASSIVRASGGTLAKNIQYF. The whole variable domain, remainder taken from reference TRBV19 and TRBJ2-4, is DGGITQSPKYLFRKEGQNVTLSCEQNLNHDAMYWYRQDPGQGLRLIYYSQIVNDFQKGDIAEGYSVSREKKESFPLTVTSAQKNPTAFYLCASSIVRASGGTLAKNIQYFGAGTRLSVL.

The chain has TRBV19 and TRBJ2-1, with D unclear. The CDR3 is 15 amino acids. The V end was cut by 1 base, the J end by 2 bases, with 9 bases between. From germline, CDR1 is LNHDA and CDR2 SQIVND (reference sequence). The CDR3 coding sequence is TGTGCCAGTAGTATAGGAGCTCCACCCTACAATGAGCAGTTCTTC. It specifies CASSIGAPPYNEQFF. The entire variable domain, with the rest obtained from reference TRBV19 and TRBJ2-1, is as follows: DGGITQSPKYLFRKEGQNVTLSCEQNLNHDAMYWYRQDPGQGLRLIYYSQIVNDFQKGDIAEGYSVSREKKESFPLTVTSAQKNPTAFYLCASSIGAPPYNEQFFGPGTRLTVL.

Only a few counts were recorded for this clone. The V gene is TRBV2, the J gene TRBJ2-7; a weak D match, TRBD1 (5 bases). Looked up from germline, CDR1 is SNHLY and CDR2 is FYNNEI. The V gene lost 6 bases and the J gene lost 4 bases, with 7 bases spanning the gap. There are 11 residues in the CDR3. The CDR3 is CASRTEYEQYF. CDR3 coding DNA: TGTGCCAGCAGGACAGAGTACGAGCAGTACTTC.

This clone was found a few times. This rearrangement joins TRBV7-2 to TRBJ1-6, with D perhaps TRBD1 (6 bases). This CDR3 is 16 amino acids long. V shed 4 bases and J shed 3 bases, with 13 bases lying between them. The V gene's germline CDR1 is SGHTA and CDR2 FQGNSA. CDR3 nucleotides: TGTGCCAGCAGCTCCTCGGACAGATTCTATAATTCACCCCTCCACTTT. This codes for CASSSSDRFYNSPLHF.

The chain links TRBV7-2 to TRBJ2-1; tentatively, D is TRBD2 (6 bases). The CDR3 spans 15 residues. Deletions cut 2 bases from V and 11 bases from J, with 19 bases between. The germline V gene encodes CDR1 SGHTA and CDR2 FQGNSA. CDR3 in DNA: TGTGCCAGCAGCTTACCGTCTAGCGTTACAATGAAGCAGTTCTTC. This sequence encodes CASSLPSSVTMKQFF. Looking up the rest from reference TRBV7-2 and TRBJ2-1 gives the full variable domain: GAGVSQSPSNKVTEKGKDVELRCDPISGHTALYWYRQSLGQGLEFLIYFQGNSAPDKSGLPSDRFSAERTGGSVSTLTIQRTQQEDSAVYLCASSLPSSVTMKQFFGPGTRLTVL.

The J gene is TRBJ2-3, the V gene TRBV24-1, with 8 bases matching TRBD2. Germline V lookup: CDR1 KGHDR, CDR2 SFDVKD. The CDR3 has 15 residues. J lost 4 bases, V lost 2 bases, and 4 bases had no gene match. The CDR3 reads CATSDSGRAADTQYF. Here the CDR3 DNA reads TGTGCCACCAGTGATTCCGGGAGGGCAGCAGATACGCAGTATTTT.

The CDR3 loop reads CASSLDSWDTQYF. CDR3 DNA sequence: TGTGCCAGCAGCCTAGACTCGTGGGATACGCAGTATTTT. The chain has TRBV7-3 and TRBJ2-3; D gene unclear. V was cut by 5 bases and J by 6 bases, with 12 bases left in between. Germline assignment: CDR1 SGHTA and CDR2 FQGTGA. The CDR3 extends over 13 amino acids. Full variable domain (missing parts from reference TRBV7-3 and TRBJ2-3): GAGVSQTPSNKVTEKGKYVELRCDPISGHTALYWYRQSLGQGPEFLIYFQGTGAADDSGLPNDRFFAVRPEGSVSTLKIQRTERGDSAVYLCASSLDSWDTQYFGPGTRLTVL.

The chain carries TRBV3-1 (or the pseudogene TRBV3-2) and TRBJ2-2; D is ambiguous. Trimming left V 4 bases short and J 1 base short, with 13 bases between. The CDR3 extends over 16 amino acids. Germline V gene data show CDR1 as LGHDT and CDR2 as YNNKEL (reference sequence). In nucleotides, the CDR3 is TGTGCCAGCAGCCGTACCGGGTCGGGGAACACCGGGGAGCTGTTTTTT. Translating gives CASSRTGSGNTGELFF.

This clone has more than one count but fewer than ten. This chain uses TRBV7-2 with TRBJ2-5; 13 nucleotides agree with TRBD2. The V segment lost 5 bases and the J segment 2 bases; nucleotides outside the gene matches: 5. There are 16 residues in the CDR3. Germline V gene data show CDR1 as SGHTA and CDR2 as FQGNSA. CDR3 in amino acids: CASSRRLAGGQETQYF. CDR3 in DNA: TGTGCCAGCAGCCGCAGACTAGCGGGGGGTCAAGAGACCCAGTACTTC. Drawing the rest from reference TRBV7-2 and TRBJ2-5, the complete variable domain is GAGVSQSPSNKVTEKGKDVELRCDPISGHTALYWYRQSLGQGLEFLIYFQGNSAPDKSGLPSDRFSAERTGGSVSTLTIQRTQQEDSAVYLCASSRRLAGGQETQYFGPGTRLLVL.

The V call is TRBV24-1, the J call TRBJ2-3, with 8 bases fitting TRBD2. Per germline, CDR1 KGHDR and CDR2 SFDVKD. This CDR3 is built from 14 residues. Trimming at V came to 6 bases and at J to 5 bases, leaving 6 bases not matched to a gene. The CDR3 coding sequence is TGTGCCACCAGTCCGGGACTAGGGGTAGATACGCAGTATTTT. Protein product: CATSPGLGVDTQYF.

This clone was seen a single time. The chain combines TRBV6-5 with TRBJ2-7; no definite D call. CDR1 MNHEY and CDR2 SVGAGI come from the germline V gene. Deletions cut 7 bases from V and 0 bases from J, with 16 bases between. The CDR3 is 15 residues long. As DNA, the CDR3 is TGTGCCAGCACCCCCGATGAGTCAAGCTCCTACGAGCAGTACTTC. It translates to CASTPDESSSYEQYF.

The CDR3 DNA reads as TGTGCCAGCTCACCCCGGACAGGGCGGGCTTTCTTT. Protein sequence: CASSPRTGRAFF. This chain uses TRBV18 with TRBJ1-1; 8 nucleotides line up with TRBD1. Looked up from germline, CDR1 is KGHSH and CDR2 is LQKENI. This CDR3 comprises 12 residues. After removal of 3 bases from V and 11 bases from J, the junction contained 5 bases not matched to a gene.

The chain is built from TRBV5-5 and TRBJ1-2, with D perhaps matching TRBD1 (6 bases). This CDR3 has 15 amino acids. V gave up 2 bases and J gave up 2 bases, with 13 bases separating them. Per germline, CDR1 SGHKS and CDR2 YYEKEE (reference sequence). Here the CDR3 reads CASSFMDSINYGYTF. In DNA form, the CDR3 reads TGTGCCAGCAGCTTCATGGACAGCATAAACTATGGCTACACCTTC. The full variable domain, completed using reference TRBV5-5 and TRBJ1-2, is DAGVTQSPTHLIKTRGQQVTLRCSPISGHKSVSWYQQVLGQGPQFIFQYYEKEERGRGNFPDRFSARQFPNYSSELNVNALLLGDSALYLCASSFMDSINYGYTFGSGTRLTVV.

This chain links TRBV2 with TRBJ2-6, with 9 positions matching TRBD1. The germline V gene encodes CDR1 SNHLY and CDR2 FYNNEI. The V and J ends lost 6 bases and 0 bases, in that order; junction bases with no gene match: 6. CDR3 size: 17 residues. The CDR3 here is CASRGGTGRSGANVLTF. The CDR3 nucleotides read TGTGCCAGCAGGGGGGGGACAGGGCGCTCTGGGGCCAACGTCCTGACTTTC.

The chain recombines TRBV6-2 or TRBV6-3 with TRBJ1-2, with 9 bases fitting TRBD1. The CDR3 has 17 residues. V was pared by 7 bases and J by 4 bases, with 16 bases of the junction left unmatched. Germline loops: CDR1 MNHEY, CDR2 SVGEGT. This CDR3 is CASTPIAGTGRFYGYTF. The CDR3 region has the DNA TGTGCCAGCACCCCCATTGCGGGGACAGGGCGATTCTATGGCTACACCTTC.

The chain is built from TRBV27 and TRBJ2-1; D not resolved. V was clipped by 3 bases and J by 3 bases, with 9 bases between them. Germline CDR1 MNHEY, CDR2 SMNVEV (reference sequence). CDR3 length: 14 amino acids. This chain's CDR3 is CASSFPGFYNEQFF. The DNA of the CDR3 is TGTGCCAGCAGTTTTCCGGGTTTCTACAATGAGCAGTTCTTC.

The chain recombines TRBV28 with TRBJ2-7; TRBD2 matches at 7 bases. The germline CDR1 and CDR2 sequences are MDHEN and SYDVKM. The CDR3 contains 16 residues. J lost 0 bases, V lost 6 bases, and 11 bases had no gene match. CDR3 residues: CASSPRGNPSSYEQYF. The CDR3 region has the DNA TGTGCCAGCAGCCCGCGGGGGAACCCCAGCTCCTACGAGCAGTACTTC. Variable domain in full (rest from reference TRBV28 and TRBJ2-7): DVKVTQSSRYLVKRTGEKVFLECVQDMDHENMFWYRQDPGLGLRLIYFSYDVKMKEKGDIPEGYSVSREKKERFSLILESASTNQTSMYLCASSPRGNPSSYEQYFGPGTRLTVT.

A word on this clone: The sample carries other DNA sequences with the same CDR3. The CDR3 sequence is CASSPTSGSTDTQYF. The CDR3, as DNA: TGTGCCAGCAGTCCCACTAGCGGAAGCACAGATACGCAGTATTTT. The rearrangement joins TRBV3-1 (or the pseudogene TRBV3-2) to TRBJ2-3, with 8 bases lining up with TRBD2. Germline assignment: CDR1 LGHDT and CDR2 YNNKEL (reference sequence). V shed 6 bases, J shed 0 bases, and the junction held 5 bases outside the gene matches. The CDR3 runs to 15 residues.

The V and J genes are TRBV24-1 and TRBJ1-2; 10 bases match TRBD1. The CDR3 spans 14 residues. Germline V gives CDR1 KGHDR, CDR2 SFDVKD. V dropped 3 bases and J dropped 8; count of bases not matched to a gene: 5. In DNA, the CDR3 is TGTGCCACCAGTGATGTGGGACAGGGGCTCGGCTACACCTTC. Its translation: CATSDVGQGLGYTF.

In DNA, the CDR3 is TGCGCCAGCAGCCTTGGAGGGGGCTTTACCTACGAGCAGTACTTC. Translated: CASSLGGGFTYEQYF. This chain joins TRBV5-1 and TRBJ2-7, with D perhaps matching TRBD1 (7 bases). Germline V CDR1 and CDR2: SGHRS, YFSETQ. The CDR3 contains 15 residues. V shed 4 bases and J shed 2 bases, with 16 bases lying between them. Using reference TRBV5-1 and TRBJ2-7 for the parts outside the CDR3, the full variable domain is KAGVTQTPRYLIKTRGQQVTLSCSPISGHRSVSWYQQTPGQGLQFLFEYFSETQRNKGNFPGRFSGRQFSNSRSEMNVSTLELGDSALYLCASSLGGGFTYEQYFGPGTRLTVT.

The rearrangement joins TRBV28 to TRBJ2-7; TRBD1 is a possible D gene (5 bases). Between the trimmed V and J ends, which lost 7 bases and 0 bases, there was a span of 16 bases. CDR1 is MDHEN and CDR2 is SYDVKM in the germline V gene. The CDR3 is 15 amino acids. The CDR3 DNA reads TGTGCCAGCAAAGCCCCCCCAGGGTTCTCCTACGAGCAGTACTTC. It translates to CASKAPPGFSYEQYF.